The 26 T cell receptor beta chains in this list originate from one sample, sequenced in a study of blood T cell repertoires in COVID-19. Assay used: immunoSEQ multiplex PCR; TCRdb lists only in-frame clones, some missing. The sample gives 200,000 to 250,000 clones, 82% of which show up once; approximately 8% is in the top ten. The sequenced sample was peripheral blood. The receptor source for this set is an elderly woman with COVID-19, enrolled during active disease.

This clone was recorded once. This chain joins TRBV4-2 and TRBJ2-3; 8 positions match TRBD2. Germline values: CDR1 LGHNA, CDR2 YNFKEQ. V trimming: 6 bases; J trimming: 4 bases; junction bases outside the gene matches: 6. The CDR3 has 14 residues. The DNA of the CDR3 is TGTGCCAGCAGGGCTAGCGGGTATCCAGATACGCAGTATTTT. It specifies CASRASGYPDTQYF.

The chain recombines TRBV6-1 with TRBJ2-5; 7 nucleotides match TRBD2. CDR1 is MNHNS, CDR2 SASEGT, per germline. V shed 3 bases and J 0 bases; nucleotides not matched to a gene: 13. The CDR3 covers 18 residues. Here the CDR3 DNA reads TGTGCCAGCAGTGACACGACCCCGACTAGCCCATACCAAGAGACCCAGTACTTC. This encodes CASSDTTPTSPYQETQYF.

The rearrangement links TRBV2 to TRBJ1-6; D is unresolved. Germline V lookup: CDR1 SNHLY, CDR2 FYNNEI. The CDR3 is 13 amino acids. V shed 3 bases and J shed 9 bases, with 9 bases lying between them. CDR3 DNA: TGTGCCAGCAGTGATGAGGGTGGTTCACCCCTCCACTTT. This gives the protein CASSDEGGSPLHF.

This clone has just one count. The chain links TRBV5-4 to TRBJ2-7; D may be TRBD2 (7 bases). Trimming took off 1 base at V and 3 bases at J, with 11 bases between the two ends. Germline CDR1 reads SGHNT; CDR2 reads YYREEE (reference sequence). This CDR3 is built from 14 residues. CDR3 DNA: TGTGCCAGCAGCTTGAGGGGGGGAATCTACGAGCAGTACTTC. Translated, it gives CASSLRGGIYEQYF.

J is TRBJ1-1 and V is TRBV18; D might be TRBD1 (5 bases). Trimming removed 3 bases at V and 1 base at J, with 12 bases between. The CDR3 length is 15 residues. The germline V gene has CDR1 KGHSH and CDR2 LQKENI. The CDR3 bases are TGTGCCAGCTCACCCACGGAGGGGTCGAACACTGAAGCTTTCTTT. It specifies CASSPTEGSNTEAFF.

This clone was observed once. The chain is built from TRBV15 and TRBJ2-1; 9 positions agree with TRBD1. This CDR3 has 15 amino acids. V lost 2 bases and J lost 5; bases outside the gene matches: 4. In germline, CDR1 is LNHNV, CDR2 YYDKDF (reference sequence). The CDR3 reads CATSRRQGDNNEQFF. The DNA of the CDR3 is TGTGCCACCAGCAGAAGACAGGGGGATAACAATGAGCAGTTCTTC.

This sequence joins TRBV30 and TRBJ1-2; 8 bases align to TRBD1. Trimming removed 4 bases from V and 4 bases from J; junction bases left unmatched: 11. CDR3 length equals 15 residues. Per germline, CDR1 GTSNPN and CDR2 SVGIG (reference sequence). CDR3 protein: CAWMTQGARGYGYTF. For the CDR3, the DNA is TGTGCCTGGATGACGCAGGGGGCGCGGGGCTATGGCTACACCTTC.

This clone was counted a single time. The V and J genes are TRBV6-2 or TRBV6-3 and TRBJ1-5; 9 positions match TRBD1. Germline CDR1 reads MNHEY; CDR2 reads SVGEGT. V lost 6 bases, J lost 4 bases, and 25 bases stayed unmatched. CDR3 length: 21 amino acids. CDR3: CASSPARDRENRIAWNQPQHF. The CDR3 nucleotides read TGTGCCAGCAGCCCCGCCCGGGACAGGGAAAATCGGATCGCGTGGAATCAGCCCCAGCATTTT.

A few counts support this clone. J is TRBJ1-1 and V is TRBV29-1, with TRBD1 matching over 9 bases. CDR1 is SQVTM and CDR2 is ANQGSEA in the germline V gene. With V trimmed by 1 base and J by 4 bases, 4 bases remained unmatched. The CDR3 totals 14 residues. The CDR3 region has the DNA TGCAGCGTTGAAGGGGACAGGGAAATCACTGAAGCTTTCTTT. Translated, it gives CSVEGDREITEAFF.

This chain uses TRBV5-5 with TRBJ2-7; D gene uncertain. The CDR3 spans 13 residues. CDR1 and CDR2 from the germline V gene are SGHKS and YYEKEE (reference sequence). Trimming removed 0 bases at V and 5 bases at J, with 9 bases between. In nucleotides, the CDR3 is TGTGCCAGCAGCTTGGGATGGGCGAACGAGCAGTACTTC. It is translated as CASSLGWANEQYF.

The CDR3 nucleotides are TGTGCCAGCAGCTCAGGGGGGAGTAGCGGGGTCTACGAGCAGTACTTC. It codes for CASSSGGSSGVYEQYF. The chain links TRBV7-9 to TRBJ2-7, with a tentative D call TRBD2 (8 bases). Germline V gives CDR1 SEHNR, CDR2 FQNEAQ (reference sequence). The CDR3 is 16 residues long. Trimming pared 4 bases from V and 3 bases from J, leaving 19 bases between.

This chain connects TRBV14 to TRBJ1-6; unclear D gene. From germline, CDR1 is SGHDN and CDR2 FVKESK. The CDR3 has 13 residues. V was pared by 3 bases and J by 8 bases, with 8 bases between. The CDR3 protein is CASSQQSYSPLHF. The CDR3 region has the DNA TGTGCCAGCAGCCAGCAGTCTTATTCACCCCTCCACTTT.

This clone has only a few counts. The rearrangement uses TRBV3-1 (or the pseudogene TRBV3-2) and TRBJ1-2, with a tentative D call TRBD1 (6 bases). Germline V gene lookup returns CDR1 LGHDT and CDR2 YNNKEL (reference sequence). The CDR3 covers 17 residues. Trimming stripped 4 bases from V and 2 bases from J, with 20 bases between. This chain's CDR3 is CASSPEPPGGGNYGYTF. CDR3 bases: TGTGCCAGCAGCCCCGAACCCCCCGGGGGGGGCAACTATGGCTACACCTTC.

This clone was seen only once. The CDR3 nucleotides read TGTGCCAGCAGCAAAGCGCGGCACAGGGGGCGGTTTAATCAGCCCCAGCATTTT. Protein: CASSKARHRGRFNQPQHF. V gene TRBV21-1 combines with J gene TRBJ1-5; the DNA was not compared with TRBD1, the D call given in the table. TRBV21-1 is annotated as a pseudogene. CDR3 length: 18 residues.

The chain uses TRBV14 and TRBJ1-1; D not resolved. This CDR3 contains 13 residues. Germline V gives CDR1 SGHDN, CDR2 FVKESK. The ends were cut back, 4 bases at V and 5 bases at J, with 11 bases in the middle. The CDR3 region is CASSPFGETEAFF. The CDR3 bases are TGTGCCAGCAGCCCATTTGGAGAAACTGAAGCTTTCTTT.

V gene TRBV6-5 combines with J gene TRBJ1-1, with D maybe TRBD1 (5 bases). The CDR3 is 15 amino acids. Trimming took 3 bases from V and 4 from J, leaving 15 bases between them. CDR1 is MNHEY and CDR2 is SVGAGI in the germline V gene. CDR3 nucleotides: TGTGCCAGCAGTTATCAGGGATTAGTTGGCACTGAAGCTTTCTTT. Translated: CASSYQGLVGTEAFF.

The chain is built from TRBV10-3 and TRBJ1-2, with a possible D match to TRBD1 (6 bases). The CDR3 runs 12 residues. The germline V gene has CDR1 ENHRY and CDR2 SYGVKD. Trimming shortened V by 8 bases and J by 4 bases, and 11 bases separated the two germline ends. In DNA form, the CDR3 reads TGTGCCATCGGGGACATAGCCTATGGCTACACCTTC. This sequence encodes CAIGDIAYGYTF.

In regard to this clone: One end of the junction is discordant with germline, which a read error may explain. V usage is TRBV7-7 and J usage is TRBJ2-1, with 8 positions matching TRBD2. The CDR3 contains 15 residues. Germline V gene sequence: CDR1 SSHAT, CDR2 FNYEAQ (reference sequence). The CDR3 sequence is CASSLWSGGNNEQFF. In DNA form, the CDR3 reads TGTGCTAGCAGCTTGTGGAGCGGGGGTAACAATGAGCAGTTCTTC.

This rearrangement joins TRBV28 to TRBJ1-2; a weak D match, TRBD1 (6 bases). V was cut by 3 bases and J by 5 bases, with 13 bases left in between. The CDR3 consists of 14 residues. Germline CDR1 MDHEN, CDR2 SYDVKM. The CDR3: CASSLGAPPYGYTF. CDR3 DNA: TGTGCCAGCAGTTTGGGGGCGCCGCCTTATGGCTACACCTTC.

This clone appeared a single time. J is TRBJ2-2 and V is TRBV3-1 (or the pseudogene TRBV3-2), with D tentatively TRBD1 (6 bases). The CDR3 has 16 amino acids. The V end was cut by 4 bases, the J end by 6 bases, with 18 bases between. The germline CDR1 and CDR2 sequences are LGHDT and YNNKEL (reference sequence). The CDR3 spells CASSPQGRPGSGELFF. Written as DNA, the CDR3 is TGTGCCAGCAGCCCACAGGGACGACCGGGATCCGGGGAGCTGTTTTTT.

This clone has only a few counts. The same CDR3 can be traced to other DNA sequences in this sample. This chain links TRBV3-1 (or the pseudogene TRBV3-2) with TRBJ1-1, with D possibly TRBD1 on 6 matching bases. This CDR3 region has 14 residues. Trimming cost V 4 bases and J 1 base, with 10 bases left between them. Per germline, CDR1 LGHDT and CDR2 YNNKEL (reference sequence). CDR3 DNA: TGTGCCAGCAGCCCTTGGACAGAGAACACTGAAGCTTTCTTT. Residues: CASSPWTENTEAFF.

The rearrangement links TRBV5-1 to TRBJ2-7, with 7 bases fitting TRBD2. There are 12 residues in the CDR3. CDR1 is SGHRS and CDR2 is YFSETQ in the germline V gene. With V trimmed by 6 bases and J by 6 bases, 6 bases remained unmatched. CDR3 DNA sequence: TGCGCCAGCAACAAGGGAGGGACCGAGCAGTACTTC. Its protein product is CASNKGGTEQYF.

The chain employs TRBV5-1 and TRBJ2-5; 9 bases agree with TRBD1. This CDR3 is built from 15 residues. Germline CDR1 reads SGHRS; CDR2 reads YFSETQ. The V and J ends lost 1 base and 3 bases, in that order; junction bases with no gene match: 4. CDR3: CASSLPGTGKETQYF. Written as DNA, the CDR3 is TGCGCCAGCAGCTTGCCCGGGACAGGGAAAGAGACCCAGTACTTC.

The CDR3 sequence is CASSARWGVRSYNEQFF. The CDR3, as DNA: TGTGCCAGCAGCGCCCGATGGGGGGTGCGGTCCTACAATGAGCAGTTCTTC. This sequence joins TRBV9 and TRBJ2-1, with a weak D call TRBD2 (6 bases). Germline CDR1 is SGDLS and CDR2 is YYNGEE. CDR3 size: 17 residues. Trimming pared 3 bases from V and 1 base from J, leaving 17 bases between.

V is TRBV6-2 or TRBV6-3 and J is TRBJ1-5; D is possibly TRBD1 (5 bases). The ends were cut back, 2 bases at V and 5 bases at J, with 10 bases in the middle. Germline-derived CDR1 and CDR2 are MNHEY and SVGEGT. This CDR3 has 14 amino acids. In DNA, the CDR3 is TGTGCCAGCAGTTACAACGGGGACTATCAGCCCCAGCATTTT. This gives the protein CASSYNGDYQPQHF.

The chain is built from TRBV5-1 and TRBJ1-2; D possibly corresponds to TRBD1 (6 bases). In germline, CDR1 is SGHRS, CDR2 YFSETQ. This CDR3 is built from 17 residues. The V end lost 4 bases, the J end lost 3 bases, and 22 bases lay between the germline ends. In DNA form, the CDR3 reads TGCGCCAGCAGCATTGGGGGCATGATGCGGCCAGACTATGGCTACACCTTC. Translating gives CASSIGGMMRPDYGYTF. Full variable domain (missing parts from reference TRBV5-1 and TRBJ1-2): KAGVTQTPRYLIKTRGQQVTLSCSPISGHRSVSWYQQTPGQGLQFLFEYFSETQRNKGNFPGRFSGRQFSNSRSEMNVSTLELGDSALYLCASSIGGMMRPDYGYTFGSGTRLTVV.